The clone carrying this TCR beta chain was picked up a small number of times. The antigen is undetermined. With 1 base clipped from V and 1 base from J, the junction kept 10 bases outside the gene matches. The CDR3 spans 18 residues. Per the germline V gene, CDR1 is MGHRA and CDR2 is YSYEKL. This entry is derived from a study of T-cell memory formation after mild COVID-19. Whole-study findings and limits: Memory sampled before infection contained some responding clones, suggesting cross-reactive memory joined.

Libraries for TCRalpha and TCRbeta carried sample barcodes and unique molecular identifiers via 5'RACE. TCRdb re-derived calls from the 5' RACE reads in MiXCR, one entry per CDR3 protein. The sample lists some 350,000 distinct CDR3 sequences, about a sixth occurring once. The rearrangement uses TRBV4-1 and TRBJ1-5, with TRBD1 matching 7 bases. Sequenced: PBMCs or a T cell subset sorted from them (not recorded which). The clonotype was recovered from a man younger than 35 who had mild COVID-19 (a few samples of this study predate the infection). Cell type and time point are not known. In DNA, the CDR3 is TGCGCCAGCAGCCAAGTCCTGTTACAGGGGAGCAGCAATCAGCCCCAGCATTTT. Translated: CASSQVLLQGSSNQPQHF.